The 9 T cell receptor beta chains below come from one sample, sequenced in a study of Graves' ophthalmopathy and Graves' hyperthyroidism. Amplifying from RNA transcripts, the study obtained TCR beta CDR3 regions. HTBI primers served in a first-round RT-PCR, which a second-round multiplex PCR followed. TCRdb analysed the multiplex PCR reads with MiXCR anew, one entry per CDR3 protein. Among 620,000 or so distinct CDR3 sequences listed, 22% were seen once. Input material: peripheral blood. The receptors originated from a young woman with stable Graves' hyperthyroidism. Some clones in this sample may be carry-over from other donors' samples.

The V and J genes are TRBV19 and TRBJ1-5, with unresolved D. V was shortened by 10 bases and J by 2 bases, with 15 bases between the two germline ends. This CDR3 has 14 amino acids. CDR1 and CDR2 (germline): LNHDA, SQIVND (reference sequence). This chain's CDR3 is CATRREGGNQPQHF. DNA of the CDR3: TGTGCCACTAGGAGGGAGGGAGGCAATCAGCCCCAGCATTTT.

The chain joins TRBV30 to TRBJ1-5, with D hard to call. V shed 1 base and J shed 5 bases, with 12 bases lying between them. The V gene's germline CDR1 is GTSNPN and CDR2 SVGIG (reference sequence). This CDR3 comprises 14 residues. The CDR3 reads CAWSANSNHQPQHF. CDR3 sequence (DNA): TGTGCCTGGAGTGCAAACAGTAACCATCAGCCCCAGCATTTT.

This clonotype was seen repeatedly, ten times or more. CDR3 sequence: CSVATSNYGYTF. The CDR3 nucleotides are TGCAGCGTTGCCACCAGTAACTATGGCTACACCTTC. The rearrangement uses TRBV29-1 and TRBJ1-2, with D hard to call. With 4 bases removed from V and 1 base from J, the gap between germline ends came to 7 bases. In germline, CDR1 is SQVTM, CDR2 ANQGSEA. The CDR3 has 12 amino acids.

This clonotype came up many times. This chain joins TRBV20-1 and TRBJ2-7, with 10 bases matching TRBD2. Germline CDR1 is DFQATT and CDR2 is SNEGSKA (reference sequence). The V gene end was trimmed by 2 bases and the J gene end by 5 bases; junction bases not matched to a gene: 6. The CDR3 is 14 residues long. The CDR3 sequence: CSARPPSGRNEQYF. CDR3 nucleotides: TGCAGTGCTAGACCCCCTAGCGGGAGAAACGAGCAGTACTTC.

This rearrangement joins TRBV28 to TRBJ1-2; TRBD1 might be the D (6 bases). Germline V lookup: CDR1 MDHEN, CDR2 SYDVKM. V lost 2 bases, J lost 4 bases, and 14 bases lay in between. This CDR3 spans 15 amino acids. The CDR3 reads CASSLNPTGIYGYTF. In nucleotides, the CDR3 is TGTGCCAGCAGTTTAAACCCGACAGGAATCTATGGCTACACCTTC.

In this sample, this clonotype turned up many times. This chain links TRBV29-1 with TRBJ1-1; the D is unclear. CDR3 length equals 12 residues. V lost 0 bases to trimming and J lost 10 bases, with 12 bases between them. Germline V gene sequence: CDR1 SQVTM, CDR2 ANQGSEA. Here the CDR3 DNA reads TGCAGCGTTGAAGAACACGTACAAGGAGCTTTCTTT. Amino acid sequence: CSVEEHVQGAFF.

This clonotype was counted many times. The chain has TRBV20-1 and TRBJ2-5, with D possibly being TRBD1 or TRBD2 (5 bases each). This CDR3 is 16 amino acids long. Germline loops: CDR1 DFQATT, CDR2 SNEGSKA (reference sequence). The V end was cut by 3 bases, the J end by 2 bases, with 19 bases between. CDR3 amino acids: CSASPLVPGRQETQYF. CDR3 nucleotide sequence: TGCAGTGCTAGCCCCCTTGTTCCGGGACGGCAAGAGACCCAGTACTTC.

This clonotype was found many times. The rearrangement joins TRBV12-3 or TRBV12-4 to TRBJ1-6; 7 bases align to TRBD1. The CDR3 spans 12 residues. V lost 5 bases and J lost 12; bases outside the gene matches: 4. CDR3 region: CASSPTGEPLHF. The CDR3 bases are TGTGCCAGCAGTCCCACAGGGGAACCCCTCCACTTT.

The CDR3, as DNA: TGTGCCAGCAGCCAAGGGGAGGGGTCTGGGGCCAACGTCCTGACTTTC. As protein: CASSQGEGSGANVLTF. The chain has TRBV4-2 and TRBJ2-6; 7 bases agree with TRBD2. The CDR3 spans 16 residues. V was pared by 1 base and J by 1 base, with 1 base of the junction left unmatched. CDR1 and CDR2 from the germline V gene are LGHNA and YNFKEQ.